The 27 T cell receptor beta chains below come from one sample, sequenced in a study of blood T cell repertoires in COVID-19. Using immunoSEQ multiplex PCR, the repertoire was profiled, and TCRdb retains in-frame clones only, with some absent. The sample lists under 350,000 clones, roughly 85% occurring once. The sequenced material came from PBMCs or T cells enriched from blood (not recorded which). Receptors were obtained from a woman aged 40-49 years with acute COVID-19.

V is TRBV2 and J is TRBJ2-2, with a weak D call TRBD1 (5 bases). CDR3 length equals 14 residues. The V and J ends lost 3 bases and 5 bases respectively, with 10 bases between them. The V gene's germline CDR1 is SNHLY and CDR2 FYNNEI. The CDR3, as DNA: TGTGCCAGCAGTGATGACAGCACGACCGGGGAGCTGTTTTTT. It codes for CASSDDSTTGELFF.

This clone appeared a few times. V gene TRBV28 combines with J gene TRBJ2-7; D is undetermined. V was cut by 7 bases and J by 5 bases, with 12 bases left in between. Germline loops: CDR1 MDHEN, CDR2 SYDVKM. The CDR3 sequence is 12 residues long. The CDR3 coding sequence is TGTGCCAGCAAAAACAGCCTAAACGAGCAGTACTTC. Translation: CASKNSLNEQYF.

The V call is TRBV4-2, the J call TRBJ1-1; 7 nucleotides agree with TRBD1. J was trimmed by 8 bases and V by 3 bases; bases with no gene match: 12. The CDR3 consists of 15 residues. The V gene's germline CDR1 is LGHNA and CDR2 YNFKEQ. CDR3 protein: CASSHVTGTAKEAFF. The CDR3 DNA reads as TGTGCCAGCAGCCACGTAACCGGGACAGCCAAGGAAGCTTTCTTT.

This clone was detected once. The chain has TRBV9 and TRBJ2-1, with TRBD2 identical over 8 bases. This CDR3 is built from 16 residues. J was trimmed by 5 bases and V by 0 bases; bases with no gene match: 7. Looked up from germline, CDR1 is SGDLS and CDR2 is YYNGEE. The CDR3 DNA is TGTGCCAGCAGCGTAGGGCTAGCGGGCTTCGACAATGAGCAGTTCTTC. Translation gives CASSVGLAGFDNEQFF.

V usage is TRBV4-2 and J usage is TRBJ2-3; no definite D call. V was trimmed by 1 base and J by 1 base, leaving 6 bases between them. CDR1 and CDR2 (germline): LGHNA, YNFKEQ. This CDR3 has 14 amino acids. The CDR3 sequence: CASSQVTGTDTQYF. As DNA, the CDR3 is TGTGCCAGCAGCCAAGTAACAGGCACAGATACGCAGTATTTT.

This chain links TRBV20-1 with TRBJ2-3; D gene unclear. CDR3 length: 11 amino acids. V lost 5 bases and J 4 bases, leaving 7 bases between the germline ends. From germline, CDR1 is DFQATT and CDR2 SNEGSKA (reference sequence). In DNA form, the CDR3 reads TGCAGTGCTCCCCATCCAGATACGCAGTATTTT. Translating gives CSAPHPDTQYF.

This clone occurred a few times. The rearrangement joins TRBV7-3 to TRBJ2-3; TRBD2 matches at 11 bases. With V trimmed by 5 bases and J by 2 bases, 6 bases remained unmatched. The CDR3 spans 16 residues. Per the germline V gene, CDR1 is SGHTA and CDR2 is FQGTGA. The CDR3 DNA reads TGTGCCAGCAGCAAGTCGACTAGCGGGGTCACAGATACGCAGTATTTT. Its translation is CASSKSTSGVTDTQYF.

The chain is built from TRBV6-5 and TRBJ1-3, with a weak D call TRBD1 (6 bases). The V gene's germline CDR1 is MNHEY and CDR2 SVGAGI. There are 16 residues in the CDR3. V was trimmed by 4 bases and J by 0 bases, leaving 13 bases between them. The CDR3 sequence is CASSLQGGLSGNTIYF. CDR3 coding DNA: TGTGCCAGCAGTTTACAGGGTGGACTCTCTGGAAACACCATATATTTT.

V gene TRBV6-5 combines with J gene TRBJ1-6; D may be TRBD1 (6 bases). Trimming cost V 2 bases and J 8 bases, with 10 bases left between them. The CDR3 loop spans 14 amino acids. Looked up from germline, CDR1 is MNHEY and CDR2 is SVGAGI. This CDR3 is CASSYGGGHSPLHF. CDR3 DNA: TGTGCCAGCAGTTACGGGGGCGGTCATTCACCCCTCCACTTT.

The V and J genes are TRBV6-5 and TRBJ1-1; TRBD1 might be the D (5 bases). This CDR3 region has 15 residues. With 3 bases removed from V and 4 bases from J, the gap between germline ends came to 15 bases. CDR1 MNHEY and CDR2 SVGAGI come from the germline V gene. The CDR3 nucleotides are TGTGCCAGCAGTTATTCAGGGCGCTTGGGCACTGAAGCTTTCTTT. Translating gives CASSYSGRLGTEAFF.

V and J are TRBV4-2 and TRBJ2-5, with 9 bases aligning to TRBD2. CDR3 length equals 18 residues. V was clipped by 2 bases and J by 3 bases; unmatched bases: 13. CDR1 and CDR2 (germline): LGHNA, YNFKEQ. This CDR3 is CASSQLAYGGGAEETQYF. The CDR3, as DNA: TGTGCCAGCAGCCAACTGGCGTACGGCGGGGGGGCCGAAGAGACCCAGTACTTC.

The CDR3 DNA reads TGTGCCAGCTCACCACTTAGCGGGGGACGGGAGCTGTTTTTT. Its translation: CASSPLSGGRELFF. V and J are TRBV18 and TRBJ2-2; TRBD2 aligns across 9 bases. V lost 1 base to trimming and J lost 9 bases; unmatched junction nucleotides: 3. CDR1 is KGHSH and CDR2 is LQKENI in the germline V gene. CDR3 length: 14 residues. Drawing the rest from reference TRBV18 and TRBJ2-2, the complete variable domain is NAGVMQNPRHLVRRRGQEARLRCSPMKGHSHVYWYRQLPEEGLKFMVYLQKENIIDESGMPKERFSAEFPKEGPSILRIQQVVRGDSAAYFCASSPLSGGRELFFGEGSRLTVL.

V gene TRBV27 combines with J gene TRBJ2-1; TRBD1 agrees at 9 bases. CDR1 is MNHEY, CDR2 SMNVEV, per germline (reference sequence). V dropped 2 bases and J dropped 0; count of bases not matched to a gene: 8. This CDR3 comprises 18 residues. Here the CDR3 reads CASSLATGGGSSYNEQFF. The CDR3 nucleotides are TGTGCCAGCAGTTTAGCAACAGGGGGCGGTAGCTCCTACAATGAGCAGTTCTTC.

V usage is TRBV2 and J usage is TRBJ1-1, with D tentatively TRBD1 (5 bases). CDR1 SNHLY and CDR2 FYNNEI come from the germline V gene. Trimming stripped 3 bases from V and 4 bases from J, with 15 bases between. The CDR3 totals 15 residues. The CDR3 bases are TGTGCCAGCAGTGAGGATGCTGGGGGGAGCACTGAAGCTTTCTTT. It is translated as CASSEDAGGSTEAFF.

This clone was seen a few times. This chain joins TRBV4-3 and TRBJ1-3, with 7 bases lining up with TRBD1. With 0 bases clipped from V and 0 bases from J, the junction kept 2 bases outside the gene matches. Germline V CDR1 and CDR2: LGHNA, YSLEER. This CDR3 is built from 16 residues. The chain's CDR3 is CASSQEGQISGNTIYF. The CDR3 DNA reads TGCGCCAGCAGCCAAGAGGGACAGATCTCTGGAAACACCATATATTTT.

The CDR3 is CATKGGSLFGELFF. CDR3 sequence (DNA): TGCGCCACCAAGGGCGGGAGCTTATTCGGGGAGCTGTTTTTT. The V call is TRBV5-1, the J call TRBJ2-2, with 7 nucleotides matching TRBD2. Germline values: CDR1 SGHRS, CDR2 YFSETQ. The CDR3 totals 14 residues. The junction had 12 bases not matched to a gene; V was cut back by 9 bases and J by 7 bases.

The V gene is TRBV19, the J gene TRBJ2-7; 7 bases line up with TRBD1. Germline V CDR1 and CDR2: LNHDA, SQIVND (reference sequence). The CDR3 has 14 amino acids. V lost 4 bases and J lost 4; bases outside the gene matches: 7. CDR3 nucleotide sequence: TGTGCCAGTAGTACTCAAATACAGGGGTACGAGCAGTACTTC. It translates to CASSTQIQGYEQYF. Full variable domain (outside the CDR3, taken from reference TRBV19 and TRBJ2-7): DGGITQSPKYLFRKEGQNVTLSCEQNLNHDAMYWYRQDPGQGLRLIYYSQIVNDFQKGDIAEGYSVSREKKESFPLTVTSAQKNPTAFYLCASSTQIQGYEQYFGPGTRLTVT.

The rearrangement uses TRBV18 and TRBJ1-1; 9 bases map to TRBD1. CDR3 length: 15 residues. V dropped 6 bases and J dropped 4; count of bases not matched to a gene: 9. Germline lookup yields CDR1 KGHSH and CDR2 LQKENI. This CDR3 is CASSEVPGQGTEAFF. The CDR3 region has the DNA TGTGCCAGCTCGGAAGTCCCGGGACAGGGCACTGAAGCTTTCTTT.

The V gene is TRBV7-2, the J gene TRBJ1-2, with 8 bases that match TRBD1. CDR1 and CDR2 from the germline V gene are SGHTA and FQGNSA. The CDR3 is made up of 14 amino acids. J was trimmed by 7 bases and V by 1 base; bases with no gene match: 5. The CDR3 DNA reads as TGTGCCAGCAGCTTAGTCCCGACAGGGGCTGGCTACACCTTC. Translation: CASSLVPTGAGYTF.

The gene calls are TRBV7-9 and TRBJ2-1; a weak D match, TRBD2 (5 bases). Trimming left V 7 bases short and J 1 base short, with 11 bases between. The length of the CDR3 is 14 residues. The germline V gene has CDR1 SEHNR and CDR2 FQNEAQ (reference sequence). The DNA of the CDR3 is TGTGCCAGCACCATACTAGGGTCCTACAATGAGCAGTTCTTC. Protein sequence: CASTILGSYNEQFF.

To note about this clone: Other DNA sequences in the sample encode the same CDR3. The V call is TRBV14, the J call TRBJ2-1; 11 bases map to TRBD2. From germline, CDR1 is SGHDN and CDR2 FVKESK. V was pared by 5 bases and J by 7 bases, with 13 bases of the junction left unmatched. The CDR3 loop spans 17 amino acids. In nucleotides, the CDR3 is TGTGCCAGCAGCAGTATACAACGACTAGCGGGATTGAATGAGCAGTTCTTC. Its translation: CASSSIQRLAGLNEQFF.

The count of this clone is one. The V and J genes are TRBV5-4 and TRBJ1-1; the match to TRBD1 covers 12 bases. The CDR3 loop spans 15 amino acids. V was clipped by 4 bases and J by 10 bases; unmatched bases: 11. Germline assignment: CDR1 SGHNT and CDR2 YYREEE (reference sequence). The CDR3 DNA reads TGTGCCAGCAGCATGGAATTGGGACAGGGGGCGATAGCTTTCTTT. It yields the protein CASSMELGQGAIAFF.

The V and J genes are TRBV3-1 (or the pseudogene TRBV3-2) and TRBJ1-4, with D perhaps matching TRBD1 (5 bases). The CDR3 covers 15 residues. From germline, CDR1 is LGHDT and CDR2 YNNKEL (reference sequence). The V gene lost 3 bases and the J gene lost 7 bases, with 15 bases spanning the gap. The CDR3 loop is CASSQGGGFGEKLFF. The CDR3, as DNA: TGTGCCAGCAGCCAGGGGGGGGGATTCGGTGAAAAACTGTTTTTT.

The chain is built from TRBV2 and TRBJ2-6; the match to TRBD1 covers 9 bases. Germline V gives CDR1 SNHLY, CDR2 FYNNEI. The CDR3 covers 15 residues. The ends lost 4 bases at V and 2 bases at J; junction bases unmatched: 0. The CDR3 nucleotides read TGTGCCAGCAGTGGACAGGGGGCTGGGGCCAACGTCCTGACTTTC. Translated, it gives CASSGQGAGANVLTF.

As DNA, the CDR3 is TGCGCCAGCAGCCTCCGACTAGCGGGAGGGCCCTCCAATGAGCAGTTCTTC. Amino acids: CASSLRLAGGPSNEQFF. The chain links TRBV4-3 to TRBJ2-1; 14 bases are a match to TRBD2. Germline assignment: CDR1 LGHNA and CDR2 YSLEER. This CDR3 is built from 17 residues. V was clipped by 4 bases and J by 6 bases; unmatched bases: 8.

CDR3 nucleotide sequence: TGTGCCAGCAGTTTTATGCCTATAAGACTCCTCCACTTT. It codes for CASSFMPIRLLHF. V and J are TRBV27 and TRBJ1-6; D gene uncertain. This CDR3 has 13 residues. The germline gives CDR1 MNHEY, CDR2 SMNVEV (reference sequence). Trimming removed 3 bases at V and 15 bases at J, with 15 bases between.

The chain is built from TRBV27 and TRBJ1-4; maybe TRBD1 (5 bases). The CDR3 contains 15 residues. From germline, CDR1 is MNHEY and CDR2 SMNVEV (reference sequence). Trimming stripped 0 bases from V and 7 bases from J, with 12 bases between. The CDR3 DNA reads as TGTGCCAGCAGTTTATCCAGGGTGACGCTTGAAAAACTGTTTTTT. Translating it yields CASSLSRVTLEKLFF.